These 28 T cell receptor beta chains share one sample of origin, sequenced in a study of cytomegalovirus exposure and HLA in healthy donors. It was with 60 Vbeta and 13 Jbeta primers that the PCR ran. Clones were read by immunoSEQ multiplex PCR, and TCRdb kept only the in-frame ones, dropping some. The sample carries about 170,000 clones, roughly 79% recorded once. Sequenced: PBMCs. The origin of the receptors is a woman in her forties or fifties in good health and CMV-seropositive.

This clone has just one count. The chain couples TRBV28 to TRBJ1-4; D is perhaps TRBD1 (6 bases). Trimming removed 4 bases at V and 11 bases at J, with 17 bases between. The germline CDR1 and CDR2 sequences are MDHEN and SYDVKM. The CDR3 contains 14 residues. The CDR3 DNA reads as TGTGCCAGCAGTTCACAGGGATCTGGTGGCAAACTGTTTTTT. The encoded protein is CASSSQGSGGKLFF.

V usage is TRBV6-6 and J usage is TRBJ2-1; 9 positions match TRBD2. Trimming cost V 6 bases and J 6 bases; bases outside gene matches: 3. The germline CDR1 and CDR2 sequences are MNHNY and SVGAGI (reference sequence). The CDR3 has 13 residues. For the CDR3, the DNA is TGTGCCAGCAGGAATAGCGGGAGCAATGAGCAGTTCTTC. The encoded protein is CASRNSGSNEQFF.

The J gene is TRBJ2-3, the V gene TRBV7-9; tentative D call: TRBD2 (6 bases). This CDR3 has 16 amino acids. CDR1 is SEHNR, CDR2 FQNEAQ, per germline (reference sequence). Between the trimmed V and J ends, which lost 2 bases and 0 bases, there was a span of 12 bases. CDR3 region: CASSLYGRPSTDTQYF. CDR3 in DNA: TGTGCCAGCAGCTTATATGGGAGGCCTAGCACAGATACGCAGTATTTT.

This sequence joins TRBV19 and TRBJ2-1, with D possibly being TRBD2 (6 bases). The germline V gene has CDR1 LNHDA and CDR2 SQIVND (reference sequence). This CDR3 is built from 16 residues. Trimming pared 5 bases from V and 7 bases from J, leaving 21 bases between. CDR3 coding DNA: TGTGCCAGTAGTCCCCTTTGGGGAGGAAGGTTGAATGAGCAGTTCTTC. It translates to CASSPLWGGRLNEQFF.

The chain recombines TRBV6-1 with TRBJ1-2; D gene uncertain. The CDR3 is made up of 14 amino acids. V lost 7 bases and J 2 bases, leaving 14 bases between the germline ends. CDR1 and CDR2 from the germline V gene are MNHNS and SASEGT. The CDR3 loop reads CASIPQTKNYGYTF. Here the CDR3 DNA reads TGTGCCAGCATCCCACAGACTAAGAACTATGGCTACACCTTC.

The chain combines TRBV4-3 with TRBJ1-4; 9 bases map to TRBD1. V shed 8 bases, J shed 12 bases, and the junction held 19 bases outside the gene matches. There are 16 residues in the CDR3. In germline, CDR1 is LGHNA, CDR2 YSLEER. In DNA, the CDR3 is TGCGCCAGCGGGAAGCTAGAGACAGGGGGTTTGCGTGAACTGTTTTTT. Encoded protein: CASGKLETGGLRELFF.

The genes are TRBV5-1 and TRBJ2-1; TRBD2 agrees at 8 bases. Trimming at V came to 4 bases and at J to 9 bases, leaving 6 bases not matched to a gene. The CDR3 sequence is 13 residues long. Germline CDR1 is SGHRS and CDR2 is YFSETQ. CDR3 protein: CASSAGGIVEQFF. The DNA of the CDR3 is TGCGCCAGCAGCGCGGGAGGAATTGTTGAGCAGTTCTTC.

This clone showed up just a few times. The chain employs TRBV6-6 and TRBJ2-7; D is undetermined. The CDR3 consists of 12 residues. Germline V lookup: CDR1 MNHNY, CDR2 SVGAGI (reference sequence). The germline V and J ends were trimmed by 2 bases and 4 bases, with 6 bases remaining between them. In nucleotides, the CDR3 is TGTGCCAGCAGTTACGAGCATTACGAGCAGTACTTC. It specifies CASSYEHYEQYF.

The chain combines TRBV28 with TRBJ1-2, with unresolved D. Germline V gene data show CDR1 as MDHEN and CDR2 as SYDVKM. V lost 2 bases and J lost 3, with 10 bases in between. The CDR3 covers 14 residues. CDR3 DNA sequence: TGTGCCAGCAGTTTAAAAAACATGGACTATGGCTACACCTTC. This sequence encodes CASSLKNMDYGYTF.

The chain combines TRBV10-1 with TRBJ2-7; the match to TRBD1 covers 9 bases. This CDR3 comprises 14 residues. In germline, CDR1 is WNHNN, CDR2 SYGVQD (reference sequence). V was pared by 10 bases and J by 4 bases, with 11 bases of the junction left unmatched. In nucleotides, the CDR3 is TGCGCCAAGTTCCGAGGACAGGGGAAGTACGAGCAGTACTTC. Amino acids: CAKFRGQGKYEQYF.

CDR3 amino acids: CASSLLQTYNEQFF. CDR3 bases: TGTGCCAGCAGCTTATTACAGACCTACAATGAGCAGTTCTTC. The chain has TRBV7-2 and TRBJ2-1; no clear D gene. CDR1 and CDR2 (germline): SGHTA, FQGNSA. The CDR3 length is 14 residues. V gave up 2 bases and J gave up 2 bases, with 7 bases separating them.

This chain uses TRBV10-1 with TRBJ1-5; 8 bases agree with TRBD1. Germline V gene sequence: CDR1 WNHNN, CDR2 SYGVQD (reference sequence). The CDR3 totals 17 residues. Germline trimming cut 7 bases from V and 1 base from J; bases unmatched to any gene: 12. The CDR3 region has the DNA TGCGCCAGCAATTCGGACAGGGTGGTTATAAGCAATCAGCCCCAGCATTTT. Translated: CASNSDRVVISNQPQHF.

The chain recombines TRBV14 with TRBJ2-5, with D unresolved. V lost 2 bases and J lost 1, with 5 bases in between. Germline values: CDR1 SGHDN, CDR2 FVKESK. This CDR3 has 13 residues. In DNA, the CDR3 is TGTGCCAGCAGCCAATTCCTCCAAGAGACCCAGTACTTC. It translates to CASSQFLQETQYF.

Of note for this clone: A junction end diverges from the germline sequence, so it may reflect a read error. The chain has TRBV5-4 and TRBJ2-3; unclear D gene. This CDR3 region has 13 residues. Germline-derived CDR1 and CDR2 are SGHNT and YYREEE (reference sequence). This chain's CDR3 is CASSLDRPDTLYF. CDR3 coding DNA: TGTGCCAGCAGCTTGGATCGTCCAGATACGCTGTATTTT.

This chain uses TRBV6-5 with TRBJ1-6, with TRBD1 matching over 7 bases. The V gene end was trimmed by 6 bases and the J gene end by 4 bases; junction bases not matched to a gene: 3. The germline V gene has CDR1 MNHEY and CDR2 SVGAGI. The CDR3 has 14 amino acids. CDR3 DNA: TGTGCCAGCAGCTACAGGGGTTATAATTCACCCCTCCACTTT. Translation: CASSYRGYNSPLHF.

This clone occurred once. The chain couples TRBV5-5 to TRBJ2-7; D ambiguous. The V gene's germline CDR1 is SGHKS and CDR2 YYEKEE (reference sequence). The CDR3 loop spans 15 amino acids. Trimming pared 0 bases from V and 0 bases from J, leaving 10 bases between. DNA of the CDR3: TGTGCCAGCAGCTTGGACCCCACAAGCTCCTACGAGCAGTACTTC. Translation gives CASSLDPTSSYEQYF.

The chain uses TRBV6-5 and TRBJ2-7, with TRBD2 matching over 7 bases. CDR3 length: 14 residues. From germline, CDR1 is MNHEY and CDR2 SVGAGI. With V trimmed by 2 bases and J by 0 bases, 1 base remained unmatched. The CDR3: CASSYQRGSYEQYF. In DNA, the CDR3 is TGTGCCAGCAGTTACCAGCGGGGCTCCTACGAGCAGTACTTC.

The chain recombines TRBV4-1 with TRBJ1-3, with 10 bases fitting TRBD1. The CDR3 covers 17 residues. Germline V lookup: CDR1 MGHRA, CDR2 YSYEKL. J was trimmed by 4 bases and V by 3 bases; bases with no gene match: 9. The CDR3 region has the DNA TGCGCCAGCAGCCACCGACAGGGGGCGTCTCTCGGAAACACCATATATTTT. Translated, it gives CASSHRQGASLGNTIYF.

The genes are TRBV28 and TRBJ1-1, with 10 nucleotides matching TRBD1. CDR1 MDHEN and CDR2 SYDVKM come from the germline V gene. V dropped 6 bases and J dropped 4; count of bases not matched to a gene: 5. CDR3 length: 14 amino acids. The CDR3 loop is CASRQGQGTTEAFF. The CDR3 DNA reads as TGTGCCAGCAGGCAGGGACAGGGGACCACTGAAGCTTTCTTT.

This chain uses TRBV4-1 with TRBJ2-1, with 11 bases matching TRBD2. This CDR3 has 16 amino acids. The junction had 7 bases not matched to a gene; V was cut back by 1 base and J by 8 bases. Looked up from germline, CDR1 is MGHRA and CDR2 is YSYEKL. CDR3 residues: CASSQGSLAGVYEQFF. The DNA for the CDR3 is TGCGCCAGCAGCCAAGGGTCACTAGCGGGAGTCTATGAGCAGTTCTTC.

The chain combines TRBV6-1 with TRBJ2-7, with D tentatively TRBD2 (6 bases). The ends were cut back, 4 bases at V and 3 bases at J, with 19 bases in the middle. Germline CDR1 is MNHNS and CDR2 is SASEGT. The CDR3 has 16 residues. CDR3: CASSASSTGLNYEQYF. As DNA, the CDR3 is TGTGCCAGCAGTGCCTCCAGTACCGGACTAAACTACGAGCAGTACTTC.

The rearrangement links TRBV5-4 to TRBJ1-1; 9 nucleotides align to TRBD1. Germline CDR1 SGHNT, CDR2 YYREEE (reference sequence). V lost 4 bases to trimming and J lost 11 bases; unmatched junction nucleotides: 9. There are 13 residues in the CDR3. CDR3 nucleotide sequence: TGTGCCAGCAGCGTCGGGGGGGACAGGGCGGCTTTCTTT. Its translation: CASSVGGDRAAFF.

The chain carries TRBV2 and TRBJ2-7; 8 nucleotides line up with TRBD1. CDR1 SNHLY and CDR2 FYNNEI come from the germline V gene. There are 14 residues in the CDR3. Trimming at V came to 5 bases and at J to 0 bases, leaving 3 bases not matched to a gene. CDR3 nucleotide sequence: TGTGCCAGCAGTCCGGGACAGGCCTCCTACGAGCAGTACTTC. It specifies CASSPGQASYEQYF.

The gene calls are TRBV2 and TRBJ1-5, with 7 positions matching TRBD1. This CDR3 comprises 13 residues. Germline V gives CDR1 SNHLY, CDR2 FYNNEI. The V segment lost 6 bases and the J segment 4 bases; nucleotides outside the gene matches: 3. CDR3 protein: CASRGQRNQPQHF. Written as DNA, the CDR3 is TGTGCCAGCAGGGGACAGCGAAATCAGCCCCAGCATTTT.

CDR3 region: CASSFPQSTDTQYF. Here the CDR3 DNA reads TGCGCCAGCAGCTTTCCCCAGAGCACAGATACGCAGTATTTT. This sequence joins TRBV5-1 and TRBJ2-3; no clear D gene. Germline V gene data show CDR1 as SGHRS and CDR2 as YFSETQ. V lost 2 bases to trimming and J lost 0 bases, with 7 bases between them. The CDR3 extends over 14 amino acids.

This clone was recorded once. The chain carries TRBV7-9 and TRBJ2-1; the D gene is possibly TRBD1 (5 bases). CDR1 is SEHNR and CDR2 is FQNEAQ in the germline V gene (reference sequence). Trimming took off 5 bases at V and 5 bases at J, with 10 bases between the two ends. This CDR3 is 13 amino acids long. The CDR3 nucleotides are TGTGCCAGCAGCCCCCAGGGAAACAATGAGCAGTTCTTC. Translated: CASSPQGNNEQFF.

The J gene is TRBJ2-5, the V gene TRBV5-6, with TRBD1 identical over 7 bases. Germline V gene lookup returns CDR1 SGHDT and CDR2 YYEEEE. The CDR3 covers 15 residues. V lost 4 bases, J lost 2 bases, and 8 bases stayed unmatched. DNA of the CDR3: TGTGCCAGCAGCGAGTACGGGACAGCTCAAGAGACCCAGTACTTC. The encoded protein is CASSEYGTAQETQYF.

V is TRBV18 and J is TRBJ2-5, with D perhaps matching TRBD1 (6 bases). V was shortened by 4 bases and J by 3 bases, with 12 bases between the two germline ends. CDR3 length equals 14 residues. Germline lookup yields CDR1 KGHSH and CDR2 LQKENI. CDR3 loop: CASSLQGRKETQYF. The CDR3 DNA reads TGTGCCAGCTCACTACAGGGTAGGAAAGAGACCCAGTACTTC.